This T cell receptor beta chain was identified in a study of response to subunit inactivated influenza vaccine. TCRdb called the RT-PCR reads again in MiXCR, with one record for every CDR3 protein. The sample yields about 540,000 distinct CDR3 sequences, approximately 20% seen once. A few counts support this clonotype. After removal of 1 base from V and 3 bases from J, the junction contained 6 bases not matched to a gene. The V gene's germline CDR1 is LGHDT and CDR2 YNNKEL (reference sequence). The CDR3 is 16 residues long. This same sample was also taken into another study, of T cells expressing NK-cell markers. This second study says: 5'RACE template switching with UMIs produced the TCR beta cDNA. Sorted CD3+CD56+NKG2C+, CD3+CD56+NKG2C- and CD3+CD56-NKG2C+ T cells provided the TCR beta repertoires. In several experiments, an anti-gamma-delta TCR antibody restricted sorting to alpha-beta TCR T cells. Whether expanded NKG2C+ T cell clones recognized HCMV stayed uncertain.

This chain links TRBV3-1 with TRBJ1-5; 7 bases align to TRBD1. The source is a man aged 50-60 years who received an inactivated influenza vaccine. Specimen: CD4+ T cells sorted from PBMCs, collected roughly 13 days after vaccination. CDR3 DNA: TGTGCCAGCAGCCAAGCGGGAACAGGGGCCAATCAGCCCCAGCATTTT. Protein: CASSQAGTGANQPQHF. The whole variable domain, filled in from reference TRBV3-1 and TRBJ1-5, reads DTAVSQTPKYLVTQMGNDKSIKCEQNLGHDTMYWYKQDSKKFLKIMFSYNNKELIINETVPNRFSPKSPDKAHLNLHINSLELGDSAVYFCASSQAGTGANQPQHFGDGTRLSIL.